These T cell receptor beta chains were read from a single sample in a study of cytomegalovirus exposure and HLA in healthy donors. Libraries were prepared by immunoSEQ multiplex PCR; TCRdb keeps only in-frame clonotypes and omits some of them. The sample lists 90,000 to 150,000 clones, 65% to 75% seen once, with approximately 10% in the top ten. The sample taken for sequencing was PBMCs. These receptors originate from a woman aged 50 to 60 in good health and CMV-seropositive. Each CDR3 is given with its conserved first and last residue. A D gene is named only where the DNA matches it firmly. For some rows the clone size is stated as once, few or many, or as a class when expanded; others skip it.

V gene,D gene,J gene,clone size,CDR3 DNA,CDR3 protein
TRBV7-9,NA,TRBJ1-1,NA,TGTTCCAGCAGCTCCGTTGAGGGTCGATCTTTCTTT,CSSSSVEGRSFF
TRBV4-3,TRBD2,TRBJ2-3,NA,TGCGCCAGCAGCCAAGATGTAGCGGGACCCACAGATACGCAGTATTTT,CASSQDVAGPTDTQYF
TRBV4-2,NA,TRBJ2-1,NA,TGTGCCAGCAGCCAAGAAAGGGCCCTATACGGGGAGGAGGGGCCGAATGAGCAGTTCTTC,CASSQERALYGEEGPNEQFF
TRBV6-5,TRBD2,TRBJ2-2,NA,TGTGCCAGCAGTCCCGGGACTACATACACCGGGGAGCTGTTTTTT,CASSPGTTYTGELFF
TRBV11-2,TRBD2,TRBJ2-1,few,TGTGCCAGCGGGATGTGGACTAGCCCCGACAATGAGCAGTTCTTC,CASGMWTSPDNEQFF
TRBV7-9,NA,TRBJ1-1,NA,TGTGCCAGCAGCATAGGGCAGGGAAGGAACACTGAAGCTTTCTTT,CASSIGQGRNTEAFF
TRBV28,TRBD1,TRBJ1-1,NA,TGTGCCAGCAGGGGGGGGACAGGGTTTAGCACTGAAGCTTTCTTT,CASRGGTGFSTEAFF
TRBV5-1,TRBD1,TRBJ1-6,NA,TGCGCCAGCAGCTTCTTGGGGACAGGGGAAGGTAATTCACCCCTCCACTTT,CASSFLGTGEGNSPLHF
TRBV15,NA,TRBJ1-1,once,TGTGCCACCAGCAGAGTGGGTTTTGGGGCTATTTCTGAAGCTTTCTTT,CATSRVGFGAISEAFF
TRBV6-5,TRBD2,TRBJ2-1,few,TGTGCCAGCCGGTTTGGCGGGGGGGGGAATGAGCAGTTCTTC,CASRFGGGGNEQFF
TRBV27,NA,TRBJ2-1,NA,TGTGCCAGCAGTTCCCCGACTAGATCTACGTACAATGAGCAGTTCTTC,CASSSPTRSTYNEQFF
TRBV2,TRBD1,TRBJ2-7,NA,TGTGCCAGCAGGGAGGACAGGGGGAAGTACGAGCAGTACTTC,CASREDRGKYEQYF
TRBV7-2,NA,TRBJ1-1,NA,TGTGCCAGCAGCTTACTTAGAGGCATTGAGGAGACTGAAGCTTTCTTT,CASSLLRGIEETEAFF
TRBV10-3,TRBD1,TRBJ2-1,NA,TGTGCCATCAGTGAGTCTGGGGGACAGGGTTCCAATGAGCAGTTCTTC,CAISESGGQGSNEQFF
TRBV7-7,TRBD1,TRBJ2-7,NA,TGTGCCAGCAGCTTACGACAGGGGTTCTACGAGCAGTACTTC,CASSLRQGFYEQYF
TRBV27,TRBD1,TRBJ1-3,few,TGTGCCAGCAGTTCGGACAGGGCTGGCCGAAACACCATATATTTT,CASSSDRAGRNTIYF
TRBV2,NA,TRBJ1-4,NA,TGTGCCAGCAGTGAGAACAGGGAGAATGAAAAACTGTTTTTT,CASSENRENEKLFF
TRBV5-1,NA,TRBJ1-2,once,TGCGCCAGCAGATTTATCTTGAGTTCGGAGGATGGCTACACCTTC,CASRFILSSEDGYTF
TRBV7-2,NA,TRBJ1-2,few,TGTGCCAGCAGCTTCGGTGGGGGGGGTAGCTATGGCTACACCTTC,CASSFGGGGSYGYTF
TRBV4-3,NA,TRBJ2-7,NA,TGCGCCAGCAGCCAAGGACGAAGCGGGCTCTACGAGCAGTACTTC,CASSQGRSGLYEQYF
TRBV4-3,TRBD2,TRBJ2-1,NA,TGCGCCAGCAGCCACTGGGGACTAGCGGGAGAAGGTTATGAGCAGTTCTTC,CASSHWGLAGEGYEQFF
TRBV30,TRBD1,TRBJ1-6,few,TGTGCCTGGAGTTCGACAGGGGGTTTAGGGCTCCGGGTTTATAATTCACCCCTCCACTTT,CAWSSTGGLGLRVYNSPLHF
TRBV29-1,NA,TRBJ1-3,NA,TGCAGCGTTGAACCCCGGGGGACTGGAAACACCATATATTTT,CSVEPRGTGNTIYF
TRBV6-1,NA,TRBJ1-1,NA,TGTGCCAGCAGGCGAAACGTGAACACTGAAGCTTTCTTT,CASRRNVNTEAFF
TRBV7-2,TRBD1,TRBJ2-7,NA,TGTGCCAGCAGCTCAAGGACAGGGGGGGCCTACGAGCAGTACTTC,CASSSRTGGAYEQYF
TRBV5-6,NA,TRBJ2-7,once,TGTGCCAGCAGCTTGGCCCCGGGAAGGAACGAGCAGTACTTC,CASSLAPGRNEQYF
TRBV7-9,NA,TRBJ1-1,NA,TGTGCCAGCAGCTTAGGGGGGGGGTCCCACACTGAAGCTTTCTTT,CASSLGGGSHTEAFF
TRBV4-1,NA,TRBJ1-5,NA,TGCGCCAGCAGCCAACAGGGACAGCCCCAGCATTTT,CASSQQGQPQHF
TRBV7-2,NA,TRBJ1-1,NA,TGTGCCAGCAGCCCTAGCTCCACTGAAGCTTTCTTT,CASSPSSTEAFF
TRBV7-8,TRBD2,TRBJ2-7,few,TGTGCCAGCAGCCCAATCGGGACTAGCGGTACGATCTACGAGCAGTACTTC,CASSPIGTSGTIYEQYF
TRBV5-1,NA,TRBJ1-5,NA,TGCGCCAGCAGCTCCTCGCCGGGGGGGTTGGGGAGCAATCAGCCCCAGCATTTT,CASSSSPGGLGSNQPQHF
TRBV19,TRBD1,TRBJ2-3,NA,TGTGCCTCCTCGTATAGACAGGGCCCAACCACAGATACGCAGTATTTT,CASSYRQGPTTDTQYF
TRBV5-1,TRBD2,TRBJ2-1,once,TGCGCCAGCGCCGAGGGTAGCGGGGGGGGCTATGAGCAGTTCTTC,CASAEGSGGGYEQFF
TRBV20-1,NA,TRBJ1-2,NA,TGCAGTGCTAGTCCGGGCTATGGCTACACCTTC,CSASPGYGYTF
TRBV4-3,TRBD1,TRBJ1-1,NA,TGCGCCAGCAGCCAAGTTTTTGGACAGGGGTCCTCGAACACTGAAGCTTTCTTT,CASSQVFGQGSSNTEAFF
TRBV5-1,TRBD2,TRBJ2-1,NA,TGCGCCAGCACCACAATAGCGGGGGAGCACAATGAGCAGTTCTTC,CASTTIAGEHNEQFF
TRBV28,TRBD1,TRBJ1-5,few,TGTGCCAGCAGTTCCCCTAGACTGACAGGGAATCAGCCCCAGCATTTT,CASSSPRLTGNQPQHF